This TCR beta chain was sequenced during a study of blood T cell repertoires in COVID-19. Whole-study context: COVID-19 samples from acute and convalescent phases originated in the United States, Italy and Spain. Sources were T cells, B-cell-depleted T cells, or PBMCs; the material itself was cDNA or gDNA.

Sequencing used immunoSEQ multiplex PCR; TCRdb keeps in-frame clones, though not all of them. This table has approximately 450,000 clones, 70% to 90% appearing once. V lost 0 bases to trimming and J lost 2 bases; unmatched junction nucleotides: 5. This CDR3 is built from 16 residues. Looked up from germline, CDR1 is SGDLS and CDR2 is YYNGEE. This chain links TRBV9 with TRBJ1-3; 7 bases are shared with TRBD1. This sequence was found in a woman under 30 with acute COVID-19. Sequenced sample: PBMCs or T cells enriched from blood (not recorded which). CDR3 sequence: CASSVAGGQAGNTIYF. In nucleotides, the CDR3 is TGTGCCAGCAGCGTAGCAGGGGGGCAAGCTGGAAACACCATATATTTT. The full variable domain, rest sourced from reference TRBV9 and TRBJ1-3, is DSGVTQTPKHLITATGQRVTLRCSPRSGDLSVYWYQQSLDQGLQFLIQYYNGEERAKGNILERFSAQQFPDLHSELNLSSLELGDSALYFCASSVAGGQAGNTIYFGEGSWLTVV.